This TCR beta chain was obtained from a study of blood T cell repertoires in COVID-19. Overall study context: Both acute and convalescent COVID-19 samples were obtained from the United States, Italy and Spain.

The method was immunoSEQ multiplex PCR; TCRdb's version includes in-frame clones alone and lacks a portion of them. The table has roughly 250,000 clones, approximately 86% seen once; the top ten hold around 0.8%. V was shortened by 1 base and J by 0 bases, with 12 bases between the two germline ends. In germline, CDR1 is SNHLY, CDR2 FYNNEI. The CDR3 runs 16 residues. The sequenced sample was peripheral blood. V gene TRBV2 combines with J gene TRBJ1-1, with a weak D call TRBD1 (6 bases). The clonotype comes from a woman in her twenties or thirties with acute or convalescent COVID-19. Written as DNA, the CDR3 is TGTGCCAGCAGTGAAGGGGGGCGCCGGCTGAACACTGAAGCTTTCTTT. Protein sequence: CASSEGGRRLNTEAFF.